Below, 14 T cell receptor beta chains from the same sample are listed, as sequenced in a study of T cell clonality in common variable immunodeficiency. Using immunoSEQ multiplex PCR, the repertoire was profiled, and TCRdb retains in-frame clones only, with some absent. Singletons are absent from the sample, which has about 52,000 clones. Sequenced material: peripheral blood mononuclear cells. Receptors originate from a person between 18 and 75 years old in good health.

This clone has at least ten counts. The read halts 3 residues ahead of the CDR3 end, with the missing end drawn from the germline J gene. The chain joins TRBV7-8 to TRBJ1-2, with D possibly TRBD1 on 6 matching bases. The CDR3 loop spans 16 amino acids. Germline V gives CDR1 SGHVS, CDR2 FQNEAQ. V was clipped by 5 bases and J by 6 bases, with 22 bases between them. CDR3 sequence reads: CASSLPRLRTDNGYTF. The part of the CDR3 DNA that was read is TGTGCCAGCAGCCTCCCCAGGCTCAGGACAGATAATGGC.

This clone was seen repeatedly, ten times or more. The sequenced fragment ends 3 residues before the CDR3 boundary, so the rest is inferred from the germline J gene. The chain is built from TRBV7-2 and TRBJ2-5; possibly TRBD2 for D (7 bases). The V end was cut by 5 bases, the J end by 6 bases, with 13 bases between. Per germline, CDR1 SGHTA and CDR2 FQGNSA. The CDR3 has 13 amino acids. The DNA read from the CDR3 is TGTGCCAGCAGCCAACGGGGGGCGAAGACC. This codes for CASSQRGAKT. The full CDR3 reads CASSQRGAKTQYF.

This clone was recorded a few times. Read sequence stops 3 residues before the CDR3 end, and the germline J gene provides the missing end. This chain links TRBV6-2 or TRBV6-3 with TRBJ2-3, with a weak D call TRBD2 (6 bases). The CDR3 consists of 12 residues. Per the germline V gene, CDR1 is MNHEY and CDR2 is SVGEGT. The CDR3 bases that were read are TGTGCCAGCAGTACCGGGAGAGGGGCG. The encoded protein is CASSTGRGA. The whole CDR3 sequence is CASSTGRGAQYF.

This clone came up many times. Read sequence stops 3 residues before the CDR3 end, and the germline J gene provides the missing end. The V and J genes are TRBV7-8 and TRBJ1-1, with D perhaps TRBD1 (6 bases). The germline V gene encodes CDR1 SGHVS and CDR2 FQNEAQ. Deletions cut 6 bases from V and 1 base from J, with 15 bases between. The CDR3 contains 15 residues. The sequenced CDR3 bases are TGTGCCAGCAGGCGGGCGGGGGGCGCGAACACTGAA. Translating it yields CASRRAGGANTE. The entire CDR3 protein reads CASRRAGGANTEAFF.

This clone showed up many times. The CDR3 goes on 3 residues after the read ends, and that part is filled in from the germline J gene. This rearrangement joins TRBV4-1 to TRBJ2-3, with a tentative D call TRBD1 (5 bases). The V gene's germline CDR1 is MGHRA and CDR2 YSYEKL. CDR3 length: 17 amino acids. V lost 0 bases, J lost 1 base, and 14 bases lay in between. The CDR3 protein is CASSQDPSRGGTDTQYF. CDR3 DNA, as far as it was read: TGCGCCAGCAGCCAAGACCCCTCTAGGGGCGGCACAGATACG.

This clone was seen repeatedly, ten times or more. From the germline J gene comes the end of the CDR3, since the read stops 3 residues before it. The chain has TRBV12-3 or TRBV12-4 and TRBJ2-3, with D hard to call. The CDR3 totals 12 residues. V lost 7 bases, J lost 0 bases, and 5 bases lay in between. The chain's CDR3 is CASTISTDTQYF. CDR3 DNA (partial): TGTGCCAGCACTATTAGCACAGATACG.

This clone was counted many times. The read terminates 3 residues ahead of where the CDR3 ends, so the germline J gene completes it. The genes are TRBV29-1 and TRBJ2-7; D gene unclear. This CDR3 is 12 amino acids long. Germline V gene data show CDR1 as SQVTM and CDR2 as ANQGSEA. Trimming cost V 6 bases and J 1 base, with 10 bases left between them. Partial CDR3 DNA: TGCAGCGTGCTCGACTGGTCCTACGAG. Protein sequence: CSVLDWSYE. The entire CDR3 sequence reads CSVLDWSYEQYF.

This clone was seen at least ten times. The sequence runs out 3 residues before the end of the CDR3; the remainder is reconstructed from the germline J gene. The chain links TRBV20-1 to TRBJ2-1; D gene ambiguous. Per the germline V gene, CDR1 is DFQATT and CDR2 is SNEGSKA (reference sequence). Trimming shortened V by 1 base and J by 0 bases, and 13 bases separated the two germline ends. This CDR3 has 16 residues. The CDR3 DNA, read in part, is TGCAGTGCTAGAGTGGTTACTTCGAGCTCCTACAATGAG. Encoded protein: CSARVVTSSSYNE. The CDR3 in full is CSARVVTSSSYNEQFF.

This clone appeared many times. The CDR3 end lies 3 residues beyond the end of the read and is filled in from the germline J gene. The gene calls are TRBV5-4 and TRBJ2-5, with 7 positions matching TRBD2. The germline gives CDR1 SGHNT, CDR2 YYREEE (reference sequence). J gave up 7 bases and V 4 bases, and 13 bases lay outside the gene matches. The CDR3 length is 15 residues. The part of the CDR3 DNA that was read is TGTGCCAGCAGCCCCCGGGACTACCGCGAGGGGACC. Residues: CASSPRDYREGT. From start to end, the CDR3 is CASSPRDYREGTQYF.

Comments on this clone: The CDR3 is cut off 3 residues early in the read; its end comes from the germline J gene. The chain is built from TRBV20-1 and TRBJ2-1; D is possibly TRBD1 (5 bases). There are 15 residues in the CDR3. V was shortened by 6 bases and J by 0 bases, with 15 bases between the two germline ends. The V gene's germline CDR1 is DFQATT and CDR2 SNEGSKA (reference sequence). The CDR3 protein is CSARYRSNSYNEQFF. CDR3 DNA (partial): TGCAGTGCGCGATACAGGTCCAACTCCTACAATGAG.

This clone has more than one count but fewer than ten. The CDR3 DNA, read in part, is TGTGCCAGTAGTATGGTGGCCGCGGGACAGGGGGCCATCAATCAGCCC. The encoded protein is CASSMVAAGQGAINQP. In full, the CDR3 reads CASSMVAAGQGAINQPQHF. The chain joins TRBV19 to TRBJ1-5, with TRBD1 matching over 12 bases. Read data end 3 residues before the CDR3 end; the end is taken from the germline J gene. The CDR3 sequence is 19 residues long. V was pared by 3 bases and J by 3 bases, with 12 bases of the junction left unmatched. CDR1 is LNHDA, CDR2 SQIVND, per germline (reference sequence).

This clone showed up many times. CDR3 in amino acids: CASSLVAGDNSPLHF. The sequenced part of the CDR3 DNA is TGCGCCAGCAGCTTGGTTGCAGGGGATAATTCACCC. The chain couples TRBV5-1 to TRBJ1-6; weak D call: TRBD1 (6 bases). The CDR3 is cut off 3 residues early in the read; its end comes from the germline J gene. Germline CDR1 reads SGHRS; CDR2 reads YFSETQ. V lost 0 bases and J 5 bases, leaving 9 bases between the germline ends. The CDR3 extends over 15 amino acids.

This clone was recorded many times. The read ends 3 residues before the CDR3 terminus; that terminus is restored from the germline J gene. The chain is built from TRBV12-5 and TRBJ2-1; no reliable D call. The CDR3 is 19 amino acids. Germline CDR1 is LGHNT and CDR2 is FRNRAP. The V end lost 2 bases, the J end lost 2 bases, and 22 bases lay between the germline ends. CDR3 amino acids: CASGLLPSQKYSPYNEQFF. The CDR3 bases that were read are TGTGCTAGTGGTTTGCTGCCATCCCAAAAATACTCACCCTACAATGAG.

This clone was picked up many times. Read coverage stops 3 residues before the CDR3 terminus; the germline J gene supplies the remainder. This rearrangement joins TRBV19 to TRBJ1-6; D unresolved. CDR1 is LNHDA, CDR2 SQIVND, per germline (reference sequence). The germline V and J ends were trimmed by 4 bases and 7 bases, with 5 bases remaining between them. This CDR3 has 12 amino acids. The CDR3 protein is CASSRANSPLHF. Incomplete CDR3 DNA: TGTGCCAGTAGTAGGGCGAATTCACCC.